The 10 T cell receptor beta chains below were found in one sample sequenced in a study of OX40 agonist ivuxolimab in advanced cancers. Libraries were prepared by immunoSEQ multiplex PCR; TCRdb keeps only in-frame clonotypes and omits some of them. The table shows 60,000 to 65,000 clones, with 65% to 90% occurring only once. This material consisted of CD4+ or CD8+ T cells sorted from blood, taken in a trial of the OX40 agonist ivuxolimab. Every receptor here comes from an adult with an advanced solid tumor such as melanoma, head and neck, liver or kidney cancer.

This clone was found a few times. V gene TRBV7-9 combines with J gene TRBJ1-1; a possible D gene is TRBD1 (5 bases). This CDR3 is 14 amino acids long. CDR1 is SEHNR and CDR2 is FQNEAQ in the germline V gene (reference sequence). The V end was cut by 5 bases, the J end by 3 bases, with 13 bases between. CDR3 bases: TGTGCCAGCAGCCCCCAGGGAGGGTACACTGAAGCTTTCTTT. Translation: CASSPQGGYTEAFF.

The V gene is TRBV6-5, the J gene TRBJ2-7, with no clear D. Germline CDR1 and CDR2: MNHEY and SVGAGI. The CDR3 contains 11 residues. V was cut by 7 bases and J by 3 bases, with 7 bases left in between. The chain's CDR3 is CASMRDYEQYF. The CDR3 DNA follows: TGTGCCAGCATGAGAGACTACGAGCAGTACTTC.

CDR3 protein: CSVGLAQGYEQYF. As DNA, the CDR3 is TGCAGCGTTGGACTAGCTCAAGGCTACGAGCAGTACTTC. This chain uses TRBV29-1 with TRBJ2-7, with 7 bases lining up with TRBD2. Germline-derived CDR1 and CDR2 are SQVTM and ANQGSEA. J was trimmed by 3 bases and V by 4 bases; bases with no gene match: 6. This CDR3 region has 13 residues.

V gene TRBV7-3 combines with J gene TRBJ2-5, with TRBD2 identical over 7 bases. CDR1 SGHTA and CDR2 FQGTGA come from the germline V gene. Trimming took 2 bases from V and 5 from J; bases not matched to a gene: 11. There are 16 residues in the CDR3. CDR3 DNA: TGTGCCAGCAGCTTATTTGGAGCGGGGTTAGGCGAGACCCAGTACTTC. It is translated as CASSLFGAGLGETQYF. Supplemented by reference TRBV7-3 and TRBJ2-5, the full variable domain reads GAGVSQTPSNKVTEKGKYVELRCDPISGHTALYWYRQSLGQGPEFLIYFQGTGAADDSGLPNDRFFAVRPEGSVSTLKIQRTERGDSAVYLCASSLFGAGLGETQYFGPGTRLLVL.

This chain uses TRBV5-1 with TRBJ2-1, with TRBD2 identical over 13 bases. J gave up 1 base and V 4 bases, and 14 bases lay outside the gene matches. CDR1 and CDR2 (germline): SGHRS, YFSETQ. This CDR3 has 20 amino acids. The CDR3 coding sequence is TGCGCCAGCAGCCGAAGTAATCGGACTAGCGGGAGAACGTCCTACAATGAGCAGTTCTTC. Translating it yields CASSRSNRTSGRTSYNEQFF.

The rearrangement links TRBV4-2 to TRBJ2-7, with 7 positions matching TRBD2. The CDR3 contains 14 residues. With 4 bases clipped from V and 3 bases from J, the junction kept 6 bases outside the gene matches. The germline V gene has CDR1 LGHNA and CDR2 YNFKEQ. DNA for the CDR3: TGTGCCAGCAGCCGTCCTGGGGGGGACTACGAGCAGTACTTC. Its translation: CASSRPGGDYEQYF.

The CDR3 sequence: CASAWAGNSGNTIYF. In DNA, the CDR3 is TGTGCCAGTGCTTGGGCGGGGAACTCTGGAAACACCATATATTTT. V is TRBV6-1 and J is TRBJ1-3; D ambiguous. The CDR3 is 15 amino acids. Trimming left V 9 bases short and J 0 bases short, with 15 bases between. Germline V gene sequence: CDR1 MNHNS, CDR2 SASEGT.

This chain links TRBV18 with TRBJ2-1, with 7 bases matching TRBD2. Losses at the gene ends were 2 bases for V and 7 bases for J; bases not matched to a gene: 8. Germline V gives CDR1 KGHSH, CDR2 LQKENI. CDR3 length: 15 amino acids. The CDR3 nucleotides read TGTGCCAGCTCACCATGGAGCGGGGATCGGAATGAGCAGTTCTTC. The encoded protein is CASSPWSGDRNEQFF.

The CDR3 bases are TGTGCCTGGCGGCGGGAGAACGAGCAGTACTTC. Translated: CAWRRENEQYF. The chain employs TRBV30 and TRBJ2-7, with TRBD2 identical over 7 bases. Trimming took 5 bases from V and 5 from J; bases not matched to a gene: 3. CDR1 and CDR2 from the germline V gene are GTSNPN and SVGIG (reference sequence). This CDR3 spans 11 amino acids.

The chain uses TRBV5-1 and TRBJ2-3; unclear D gene. The CDR3 is 13 amino acids. Between the trimmed V and J ends, which lost 4 bases and 0 bases, there was a span of 6 bases. Looked up from germline, CDR1 is SGHRS and CDR2 is YFSETQ. The CDR3 region has the DNA TGCGCCAGCAGCACGATTAGCACAGATACGCAGTATTTT. It specifies CASSTISTDTQYF.